The subject of this entry is one TCR beta chain. At one end, the junction sequence differs from germline, possibly due to a read error. Germline CDR1 MDHEN, CDR2 SYDVKM. The CDR3 has 13 residues. The sample originates from a study of blood T cell repertoires in COVID-19. Turning to the study itself: Italy, Spain and the United States were the sources of the convalescent and acute COVID-19 samples. T cells, B-cell-depleted T cells, or PBMCs provided the cDNA or gDNA that served as material.

Per the original methods: It was from reference gene primer amplification that nucleated cell counts were estimated. Clones were read by immunoSEQ multiplex PCR, and TCRdb kept only the in-frame ones, dropping some. Clone size and V and J calls were adopted from that table, with D and trimming inferred from the DNA. The sample records about 74,000 clones, 80% to 90% being singletons. Source material: peripheral blood. The chain combines TRBV28 with TRBJ2-7; 8 bases are a match to TRBD1. The TCR sequence derives from an older man with acute or convalescent COVID-19. CDR3 protein: CASSRYKSGQAWF. For the CDR3, the DNA is TGTGCCAGCAGCCGATACAAATCGGGACAGGCTTGGTTC.